This T cell receptor (beta chain) stems from a study of blood T cell repertoires in COVID-19. Background on the study: The cDNA or gDNA used as material had been derived from T cells, B-cell-depleted T cells, or PBMCs.

Using immunoSEQ multiplex PCR, the repertoire was profiled, and TCRdb retains in-frame clones only, with some absent. The table has 290,000 or so clones, about 89% seen once. The V end was cut by 1 base, the J end by 7 bases, with 4 bases between. The CDR3 runs 12 residues. Germline lookup yields CDR1 MGHDK and CDR2 SYGVNS. Enrollees, roughly 18 to 89 years old, lived in 24 US areas. Cohort 3 recovered donors had two negative PCRs, clearance, or symptom resolution. The TCR was taken from a woman under 30 who had recovered from COVID-19. This sequence joins TRBV25-1 and TRBJ2-2; D gene uncertain. Sequenced sample: PBMCs or T cells enriched from blood (not recorded which). CDR3 sequence (DNA): TGTGCCAGCAGTGAATCCTACGGGGAGCTGTTTTTT. Translating gives CASSESYGELFF.